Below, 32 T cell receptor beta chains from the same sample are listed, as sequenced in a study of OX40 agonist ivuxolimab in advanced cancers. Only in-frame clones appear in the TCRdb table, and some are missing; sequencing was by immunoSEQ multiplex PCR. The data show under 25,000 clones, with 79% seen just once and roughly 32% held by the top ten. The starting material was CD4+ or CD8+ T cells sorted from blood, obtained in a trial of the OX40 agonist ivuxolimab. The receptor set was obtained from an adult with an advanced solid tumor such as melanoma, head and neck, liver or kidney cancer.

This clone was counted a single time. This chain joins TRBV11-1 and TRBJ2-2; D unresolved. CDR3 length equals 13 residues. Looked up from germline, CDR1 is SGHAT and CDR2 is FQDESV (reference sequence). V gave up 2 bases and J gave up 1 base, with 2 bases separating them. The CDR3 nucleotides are TGTGCCAGCAGCTTATTGAACACCGGGGAGCTGTTTTTT. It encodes CASSLLNTGELFF.

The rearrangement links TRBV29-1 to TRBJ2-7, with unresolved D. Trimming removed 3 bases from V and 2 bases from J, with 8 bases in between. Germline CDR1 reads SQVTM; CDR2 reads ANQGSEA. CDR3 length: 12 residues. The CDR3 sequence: CSVESETYEQYF. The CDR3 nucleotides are TGCAGCGTTGAGTCGGAGACCTACGAGCAGTACTTC.

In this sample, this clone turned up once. CDR3 coding DNA: TGCGCCAGCAGCCAAGATCGCGGCAACAATCAGCCCCAGCATTTT. It yields the protein CASSQDRGNNQPQHF. V usage is TRBV4-1 and J usage is TRBJ1-5; D not resolved. Trimming removed 0 bases from V and 3 bases from J, with 9 bases in between. Looked up from germline, CDR1 is MGHRA and CDR2 is YSYEKL. The CDR3 contains 15 residues.

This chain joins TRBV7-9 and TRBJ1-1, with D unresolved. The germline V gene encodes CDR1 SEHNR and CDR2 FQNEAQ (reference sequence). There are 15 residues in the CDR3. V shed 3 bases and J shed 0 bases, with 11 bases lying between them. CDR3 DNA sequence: TGTGCCAGCAGCTTTGAACGGGGAGTGAACACTGAAGCTTTCTTT. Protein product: CASSFERGVNTEAFF.

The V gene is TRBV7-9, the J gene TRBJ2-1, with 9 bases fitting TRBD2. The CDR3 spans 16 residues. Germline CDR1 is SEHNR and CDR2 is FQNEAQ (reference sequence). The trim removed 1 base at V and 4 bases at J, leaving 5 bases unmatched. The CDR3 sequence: CASSLGGGVIYNEQFF. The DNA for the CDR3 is TGTGCCAGCAGCTTAGGCGGGGGGGTCATATACAATGAGCAGTTCTTC.

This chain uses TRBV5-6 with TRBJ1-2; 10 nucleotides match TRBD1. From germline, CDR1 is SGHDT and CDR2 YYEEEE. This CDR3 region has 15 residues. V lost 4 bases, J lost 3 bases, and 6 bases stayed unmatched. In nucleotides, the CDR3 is TGTGCCAGCAGCCAGGGACAGGGGCCCTACTATGGCTACACCTTC. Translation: CASSQGQGPYYGYTF.

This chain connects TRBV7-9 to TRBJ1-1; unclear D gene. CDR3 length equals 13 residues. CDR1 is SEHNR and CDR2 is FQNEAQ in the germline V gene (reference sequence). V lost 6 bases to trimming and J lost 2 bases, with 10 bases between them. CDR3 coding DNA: TGTGCCAGCAGACGCTTCCTTAACACTGAAGCTTTCTTT. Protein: CASRRFLNTEAFF.

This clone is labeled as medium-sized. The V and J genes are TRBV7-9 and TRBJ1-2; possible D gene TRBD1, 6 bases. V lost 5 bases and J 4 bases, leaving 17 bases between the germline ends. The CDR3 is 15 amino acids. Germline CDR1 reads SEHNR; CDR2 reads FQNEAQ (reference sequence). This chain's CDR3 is CASSPQGTSSYGYTF. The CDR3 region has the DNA TGTGCCAGCAGCCCTCAGGGGACTTCCTCCTATGGCTACACCTTC.

The CDR3 sequence: CASSLSATGVDGYTF. As DNA, the CDR3 is TGCGCCAGCAGCCTCTCCGCGACAGGGGTTGATGGCTACACCTTC. The J gene is TRBJ1-2, the V gene TRBV4-3, with 8 positions matching TRBD1. This CDR3 has 15 residues. V lost 4 bases and J lost 6; bases outside the gene matches: 10. Germline V lookup: CDR1 LGHNA, CDR2 YSLEER.

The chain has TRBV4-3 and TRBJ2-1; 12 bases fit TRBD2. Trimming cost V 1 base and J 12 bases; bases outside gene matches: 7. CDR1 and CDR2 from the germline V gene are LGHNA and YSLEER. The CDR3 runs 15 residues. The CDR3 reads CASSQVVLAGGVQFF. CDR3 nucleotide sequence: TGCGCCAGCAGCCAAGTTGTACTAGCGGGAGGAGTGCAGTTCTTC.

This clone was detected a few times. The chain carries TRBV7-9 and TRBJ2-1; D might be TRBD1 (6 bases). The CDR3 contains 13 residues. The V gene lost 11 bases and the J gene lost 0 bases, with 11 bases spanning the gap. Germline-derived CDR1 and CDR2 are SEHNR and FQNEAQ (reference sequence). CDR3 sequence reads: CASQDSSYNEQFF. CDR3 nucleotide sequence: TGTGCCTCACAGGACAGCTCCTACAATGAGCAGTTCTTC. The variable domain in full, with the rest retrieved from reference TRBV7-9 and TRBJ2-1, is DTGVSQNPRHKITKRGQNVTFRCDPISEHNRLYWYRQTLGQGPEFLTYFQNEAQLEKSRLLSDRFSAERPKGSFSTLEIQRTEQGDSAMYLCASQDSSYNEQFFGPGTRLTVL.

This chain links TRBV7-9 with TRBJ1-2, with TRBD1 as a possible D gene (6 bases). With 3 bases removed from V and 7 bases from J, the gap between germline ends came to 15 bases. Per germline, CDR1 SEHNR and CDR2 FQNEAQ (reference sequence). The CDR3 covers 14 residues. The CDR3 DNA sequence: TGTGCCAGCAGCTTGGAATCAGGGGTGGCTGGCTACACCTTC. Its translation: CASSLESGVAGYTF.

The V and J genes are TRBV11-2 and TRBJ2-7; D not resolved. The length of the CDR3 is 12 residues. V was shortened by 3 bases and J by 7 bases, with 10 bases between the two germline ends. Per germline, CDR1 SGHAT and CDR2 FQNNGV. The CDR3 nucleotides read TGTGCCAGCAGCTTGGGCCTATCGGAGCAGTACTTC. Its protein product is CASSLGLSEQYF. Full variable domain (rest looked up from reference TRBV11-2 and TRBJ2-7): EAGVAQSPRYKIIEKRQSVAFWCNPISGHATLYWYQQILGQGPKLLIQFQNNGVVDDSQLPKDRFSAERLKGVDSTLKIQPAKLEDSAVYLCASSLGLSEQYFGPGTRLTVT.

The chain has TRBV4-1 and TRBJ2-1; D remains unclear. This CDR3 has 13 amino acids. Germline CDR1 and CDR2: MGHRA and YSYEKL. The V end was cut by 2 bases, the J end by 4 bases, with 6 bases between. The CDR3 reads CASSQPGYNEQFF. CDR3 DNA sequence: TGCGCCAGCAGCCAACCCGGGTACAATGAGCAGTTCTTC.

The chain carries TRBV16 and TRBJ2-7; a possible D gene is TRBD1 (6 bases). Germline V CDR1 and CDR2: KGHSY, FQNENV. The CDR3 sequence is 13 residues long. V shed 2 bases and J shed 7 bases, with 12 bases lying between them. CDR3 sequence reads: CASSQTPTGEQYF. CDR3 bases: TGTGCCAGCAGCCAAACTCCCACAGGGGAGCAGTACTTC.

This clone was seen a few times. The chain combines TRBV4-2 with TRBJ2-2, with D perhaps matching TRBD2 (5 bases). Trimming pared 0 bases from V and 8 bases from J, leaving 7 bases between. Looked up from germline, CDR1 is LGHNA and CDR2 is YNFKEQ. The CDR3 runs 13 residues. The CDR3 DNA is TGTGCCAGCAGCCAAGAAGAGGGTGGGGAGCTGTTTTTT. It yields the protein CASSQEEGGELFF.

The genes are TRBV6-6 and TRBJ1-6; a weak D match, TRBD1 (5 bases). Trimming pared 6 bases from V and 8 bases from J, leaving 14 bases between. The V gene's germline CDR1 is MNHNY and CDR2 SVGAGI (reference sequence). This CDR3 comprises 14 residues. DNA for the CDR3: TGTGCCAGCAGCGTGATCATAGGGGATTCACCCCTCCACTTT. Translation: CASSVIIGDSPLHF.

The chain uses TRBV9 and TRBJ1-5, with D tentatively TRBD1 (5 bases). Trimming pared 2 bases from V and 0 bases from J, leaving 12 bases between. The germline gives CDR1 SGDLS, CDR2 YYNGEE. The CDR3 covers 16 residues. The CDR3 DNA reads TGTGCCAGCAGCGTTGTGTGGGGGAATAGCAATCAGCCCCAGCATTTT. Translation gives CASSVVWGNSNQPQHF.

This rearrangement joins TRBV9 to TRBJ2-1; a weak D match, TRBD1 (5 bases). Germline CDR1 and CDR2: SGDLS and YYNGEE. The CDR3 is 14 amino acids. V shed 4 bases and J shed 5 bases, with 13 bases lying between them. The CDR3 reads CASSTDSNHNEQFF. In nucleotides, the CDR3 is TGTGCCAGCAGCACCGACAGCAACCACAATGAGCAGTTCTTC. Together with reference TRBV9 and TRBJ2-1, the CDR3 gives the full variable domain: DSGVTQTPKHLITATGQRVTLRCSPRSGDLSVYWYQQSLDQGLQFLIQYYNGEERAKGNILERFSAQQFPDLHSELNLSSLELGDSALYFCASSTDSNHNEQFFGPGTRLTVL.

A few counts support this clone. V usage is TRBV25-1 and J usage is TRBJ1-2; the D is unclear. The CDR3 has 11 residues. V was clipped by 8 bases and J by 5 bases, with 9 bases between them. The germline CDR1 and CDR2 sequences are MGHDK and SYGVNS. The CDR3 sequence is CASEVGYGYTF. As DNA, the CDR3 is TGTGCCAGCGAGGTGGGTTATGGCTACACCTTC.

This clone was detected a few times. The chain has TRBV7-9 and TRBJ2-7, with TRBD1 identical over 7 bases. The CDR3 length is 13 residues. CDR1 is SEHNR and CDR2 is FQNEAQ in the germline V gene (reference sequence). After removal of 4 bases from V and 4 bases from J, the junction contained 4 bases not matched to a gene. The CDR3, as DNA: TGTGCCAGCAGCTGGGGGACAGCTTACGAGCAGTACTTC. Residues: CASSWGTAYEQYF.

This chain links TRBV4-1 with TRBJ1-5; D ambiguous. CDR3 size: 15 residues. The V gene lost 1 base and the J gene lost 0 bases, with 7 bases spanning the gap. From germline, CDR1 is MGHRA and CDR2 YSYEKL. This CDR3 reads CASSQVIGSNQPQHF. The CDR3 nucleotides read TGCGCCAGCAGCCAAGTGATAGGTAGCAATCAGCCCCAGCATTTT.

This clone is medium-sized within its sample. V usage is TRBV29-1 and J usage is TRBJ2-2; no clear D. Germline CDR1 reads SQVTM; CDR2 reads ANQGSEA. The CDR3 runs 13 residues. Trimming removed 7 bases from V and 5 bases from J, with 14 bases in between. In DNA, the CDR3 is TGCAGCGCTTATCGGCTAGGGACCGGGGAGCTGTTTTTT. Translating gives CSAYRLGTGELFF.

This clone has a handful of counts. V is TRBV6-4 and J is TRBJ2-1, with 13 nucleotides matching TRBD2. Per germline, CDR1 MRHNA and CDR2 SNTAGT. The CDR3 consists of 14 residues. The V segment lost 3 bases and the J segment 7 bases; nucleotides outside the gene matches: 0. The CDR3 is CASSEGLAGNEQFF. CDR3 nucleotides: TGTGCCAGCAGTGAGGGACTAGCGGGGAATGAGCAGTTCTTC.

This CDR3 is CASSSGTSGGAAETQYF. Written as DNA, the CDR3 is TGTGCCAGCAGCTCGGGGACTAGCGGGGGGGCTGCGGAGACCCAGTACTTC. The V call is TRBV7-7, the J call TRBJ2-5; 16 bases fit TRBD2. Trimming removed 4 bases from V and 5 bases from J; junction bases left unmatched: 7. The CDR3 is 17 residues long. Looked up from germline, CDR1 is SSHAT and CDR2 is FNYEAQ (reference sequence).

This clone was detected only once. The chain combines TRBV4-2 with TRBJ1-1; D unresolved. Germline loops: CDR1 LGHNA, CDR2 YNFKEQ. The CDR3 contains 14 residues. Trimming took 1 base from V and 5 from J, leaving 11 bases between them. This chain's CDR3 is CASSQGVLLTEAFF. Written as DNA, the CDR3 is TGTGCCAGCAGCCAAGGAGTCTTATTAACTGAAGCTTTCTTT.

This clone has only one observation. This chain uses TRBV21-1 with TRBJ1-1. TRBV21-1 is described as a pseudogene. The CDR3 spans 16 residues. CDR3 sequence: CASSKALGTLGTEAFF. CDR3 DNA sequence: TGTGCCAGCAGCAAAGCGCTAGGAACTCTGGGCACTGAAGCTTTCTTT.

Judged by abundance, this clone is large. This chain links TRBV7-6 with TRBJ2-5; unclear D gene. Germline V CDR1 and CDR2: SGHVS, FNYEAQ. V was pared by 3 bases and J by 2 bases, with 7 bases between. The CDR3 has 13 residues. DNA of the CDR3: TGTGCCAGCAGCTTCTCCAGACAAGAGACCCAGTACTTC. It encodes CASSFSRQETQYF.

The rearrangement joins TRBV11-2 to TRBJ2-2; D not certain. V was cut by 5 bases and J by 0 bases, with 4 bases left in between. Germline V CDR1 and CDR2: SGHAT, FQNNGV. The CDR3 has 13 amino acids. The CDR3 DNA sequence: TGTGCCAGCAGCCAGACGAACACCGGGGAGCTGTTTTTT. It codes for CASSQTNTGELFF.

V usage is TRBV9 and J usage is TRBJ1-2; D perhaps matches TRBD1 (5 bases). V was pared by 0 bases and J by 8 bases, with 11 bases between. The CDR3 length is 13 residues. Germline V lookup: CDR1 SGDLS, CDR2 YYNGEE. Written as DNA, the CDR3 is TGTGCCAGCAGCGTAGTTAGGACACACGGCTACACCTTC. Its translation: CASSVVRTHGYTF. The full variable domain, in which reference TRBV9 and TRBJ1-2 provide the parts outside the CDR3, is DSGVTQTPKHLITATGQRVTLRCSPRSGDLSVYWYQQSLDQGLQFLIQYYNGEERAKGNILERFSAQQFPDLHSELNLSSLELGDSALYFCASSVVRTHGYTFGSGTRLTVV.

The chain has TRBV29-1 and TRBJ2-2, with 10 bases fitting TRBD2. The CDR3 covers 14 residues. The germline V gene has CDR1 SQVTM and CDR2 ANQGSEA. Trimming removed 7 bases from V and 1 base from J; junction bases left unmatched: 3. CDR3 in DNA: TGCAGCGCTACTAGCGGGGAGAACACCGGGGAGCTGTTTTTT. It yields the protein CSATSGENTGELFF.

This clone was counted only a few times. CDR3 DNA sequence: TGTGCCAGCAGCCATACTGGGCCAGCCGGAGATGCCGGGGAGCTGTTTTTT. This codes for CASSHTGPAGDAGELFF. V gene TRBV11-3 combines with J gene TRBJ2-2; D is uncertain. The CDR3 spans 17 residues. From germline, CDR1 is SGHNT and CDR2 YENEEA. Trimming cost V 5 bases and J 6 bases, with 22 bases left between them.